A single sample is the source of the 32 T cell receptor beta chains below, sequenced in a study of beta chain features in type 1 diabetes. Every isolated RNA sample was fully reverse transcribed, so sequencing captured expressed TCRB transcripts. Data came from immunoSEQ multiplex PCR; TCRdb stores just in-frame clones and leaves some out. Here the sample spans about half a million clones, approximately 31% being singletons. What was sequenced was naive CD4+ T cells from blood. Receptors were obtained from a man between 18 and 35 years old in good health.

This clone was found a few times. The DNA of the CDR3 is TGTGCCAGCAGCGCGACAGGGACCTACAATGAGCAGTTCTTC. This translates into CASSATGTYNEQFF. The chain couples TRBV9 to TRBJ2-1; 7 bases agree with TRBD1. The CDR3 loop spans 14 amino acids. The germline gives CDR1 SGDLS, CDR2 YYNGEE. The V and J ends lost 3 bases and 2 bases, in that order; junction bases with no gene match: 2. Full variable domain (outside the CDR3, taken from reference TRBV9 and TRBJ2-1): DSGVTQTPKHLITATGQRVTLRCSPRSGDLSVYWYQQSLDQGLQFLIQYYNGEERAKGNILERFSAQQFPDLHSELNLSSLELGDSALYFCASSATGTYNEQFFGPGTRLTVL.

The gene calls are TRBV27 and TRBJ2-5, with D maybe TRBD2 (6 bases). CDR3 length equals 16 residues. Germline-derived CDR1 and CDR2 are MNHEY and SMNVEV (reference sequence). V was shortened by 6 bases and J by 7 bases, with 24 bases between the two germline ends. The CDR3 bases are TGTGCCAGCAGCACCGGGCTAGCAGCCCTCGGGGGGACCCAGTACTTC. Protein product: CASSTGLAALGGTQYF.

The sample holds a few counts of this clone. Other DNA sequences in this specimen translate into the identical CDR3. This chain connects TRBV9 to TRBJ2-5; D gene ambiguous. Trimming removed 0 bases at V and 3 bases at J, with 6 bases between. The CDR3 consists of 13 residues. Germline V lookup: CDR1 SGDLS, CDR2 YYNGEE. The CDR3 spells CASSVDGEETQYF. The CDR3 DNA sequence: TGTGCCAGCAGCGTAGATGGAGAAGAGACCCAGTACTTC.

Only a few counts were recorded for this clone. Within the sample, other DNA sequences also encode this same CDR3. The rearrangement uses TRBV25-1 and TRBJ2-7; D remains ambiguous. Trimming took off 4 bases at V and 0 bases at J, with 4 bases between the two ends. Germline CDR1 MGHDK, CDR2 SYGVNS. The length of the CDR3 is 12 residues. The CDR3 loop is CASSASSYEQYF. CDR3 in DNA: TGTGCCAGCAGTGCGAGCTCCTACGAGCAGTACTTC.

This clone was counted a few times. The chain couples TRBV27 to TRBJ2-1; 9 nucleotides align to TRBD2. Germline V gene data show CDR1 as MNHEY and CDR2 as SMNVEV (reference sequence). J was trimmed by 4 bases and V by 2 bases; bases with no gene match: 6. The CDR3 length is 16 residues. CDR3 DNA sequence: TGTGCCAGCAGTTTAGCGGGAGGGCGACGGTACAATGAGCAGTTCTTC. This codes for CASSLAGGRRYNEQFF.

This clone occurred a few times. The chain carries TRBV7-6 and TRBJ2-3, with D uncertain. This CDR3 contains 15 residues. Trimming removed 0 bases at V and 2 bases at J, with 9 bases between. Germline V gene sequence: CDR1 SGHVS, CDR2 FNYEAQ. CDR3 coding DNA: TGTGCCAGCAGCTTAGCGGGTCCTTACACAGATACGCAGTATTTT. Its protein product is CASSLAGPYTDTQYF.

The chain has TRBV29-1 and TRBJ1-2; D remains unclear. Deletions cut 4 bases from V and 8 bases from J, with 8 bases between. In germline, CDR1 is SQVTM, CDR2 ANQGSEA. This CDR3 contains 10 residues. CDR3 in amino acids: CSVGHTGYTF. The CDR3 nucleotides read TGCAGCGTTGGCCATACGGGCTACACCTTC.

The CDR3 region is CASSFTGTTILDTDTQYF. CDR3 bases: TGTGCCAGCAGCTTCACCGGGACGACCATTCTCGATACAGATACGCAGTATTTT. The V and J genes are TRBV11-2 and TRBJ2-3; TRBD1 or TRBD2 may be the D gene (5 bases each). Germline V gene data show CDR1 as SGHAT and CDR2 as FQNNGV. V was cut by 3 bases and J by 3 bases, with 22 bases left in between. The CDR3 covers 18 residues. The entire variable domain, with the rest obtained from reference TRBV11-2 and TRBJ2-3, is as follows: EAGVAQSPRYKIIEKRQSVAFWCNPISGHATLYWYQQILGQGPKLLIQFQNNGVVDDSQLPKDRFSAERLKGVDSTLKIQPAKLEDSAVYLCASSFTGTTILDTDTQYFGPGTRLTVL.

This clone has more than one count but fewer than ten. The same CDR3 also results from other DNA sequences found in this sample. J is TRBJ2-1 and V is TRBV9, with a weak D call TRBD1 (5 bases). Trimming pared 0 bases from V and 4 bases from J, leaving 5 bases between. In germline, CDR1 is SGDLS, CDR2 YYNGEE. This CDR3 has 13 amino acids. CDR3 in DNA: TGTGCCAGCAGCGTAGGACAGTACAATGAGCAGTTCTTC. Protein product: CASSVGQYNEQFF.

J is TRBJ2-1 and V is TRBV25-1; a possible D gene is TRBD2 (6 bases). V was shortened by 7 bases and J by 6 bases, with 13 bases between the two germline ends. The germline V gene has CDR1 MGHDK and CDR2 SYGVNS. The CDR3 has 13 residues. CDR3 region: CASNFVGGNEQFF. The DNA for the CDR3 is TGTGCCAGCAACTTCGTGGGGGGCAATGAGCAGTTCTTC. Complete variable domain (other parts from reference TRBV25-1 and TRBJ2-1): EADIYQTPRYLVIGTGKKITLECSQTMGHDKMYWYQQDPGMELHLIHYSYGVNSTEKGDLSSESTVSRIRTEHFPLTLESARPSHTSQYLCASNFVGGNEQFFGPGTRLTVL.

CDR3 nucleotide sequence: TGTGCCAGCAGGTTTTCTACTAACACAGATACGCAGTATTTT. Residues: CASRFSTNTDTQYF. The V and J genes are TRBV2 and TRBJ2-3; D remains unclear. Germline CDR1 reads SNHLY; CDR2 reads FYNNEI. Trimming took 6 bases from V and 2 from J, leaving 12 bases between them. The CDR3 spans 14 residues.

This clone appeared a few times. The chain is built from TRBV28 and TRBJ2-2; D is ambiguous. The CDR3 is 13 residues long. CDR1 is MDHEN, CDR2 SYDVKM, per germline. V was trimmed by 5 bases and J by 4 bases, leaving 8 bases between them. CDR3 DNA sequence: TGTGCCAGCAGTGTCCTGGGCACCGGGGAGCTGTTTTTT. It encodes CASSVLGTGELFF.

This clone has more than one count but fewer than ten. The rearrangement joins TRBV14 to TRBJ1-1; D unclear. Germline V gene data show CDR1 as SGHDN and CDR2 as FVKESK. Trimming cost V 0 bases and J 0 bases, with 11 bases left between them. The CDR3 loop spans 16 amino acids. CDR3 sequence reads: CASSQDLRAMNTEAFF. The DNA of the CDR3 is TGTGCCAGCAGCCAAGATCTTAGGGCAATGAACACTGAAGCTTTCTTT.

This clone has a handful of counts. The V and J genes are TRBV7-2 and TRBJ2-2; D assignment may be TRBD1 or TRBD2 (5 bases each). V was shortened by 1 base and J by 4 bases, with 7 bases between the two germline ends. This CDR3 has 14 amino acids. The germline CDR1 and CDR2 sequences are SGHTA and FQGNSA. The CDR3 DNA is TGTGCCAGCAGCTTAGGTGGGGGCACCGGGGAGCTGTTTTTT. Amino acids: CASSLGGGTGELFF. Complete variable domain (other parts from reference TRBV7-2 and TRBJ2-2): GAGVSQSPSNKVTEKGKDVELRCDPISGHTALYWYRQSLGQGLEFLIYFQGNSAPDKSGLPSDRFSAERTGGSVSTLTIQRTQQEDSAVYLCASSLGGGTGELFFGEGSRLTVL.

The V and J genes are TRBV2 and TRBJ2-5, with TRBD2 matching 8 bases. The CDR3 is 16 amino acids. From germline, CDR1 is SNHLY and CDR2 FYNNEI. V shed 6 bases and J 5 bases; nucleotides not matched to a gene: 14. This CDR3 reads CASRVIPSGLVETQYF. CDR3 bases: TGTGCCAGCAGAGTAATTCCCTCGGGACTAGTTGAGACCCAGTACTTC.

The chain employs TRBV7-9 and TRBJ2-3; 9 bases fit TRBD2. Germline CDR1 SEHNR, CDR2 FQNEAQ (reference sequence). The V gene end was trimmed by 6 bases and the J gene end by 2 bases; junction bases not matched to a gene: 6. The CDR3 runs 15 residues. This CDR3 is CASRHRLADTDTQYF. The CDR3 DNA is TGTGCCAGCAGACACCGACTAGCGGACACAGATACGCAGTATTTT.

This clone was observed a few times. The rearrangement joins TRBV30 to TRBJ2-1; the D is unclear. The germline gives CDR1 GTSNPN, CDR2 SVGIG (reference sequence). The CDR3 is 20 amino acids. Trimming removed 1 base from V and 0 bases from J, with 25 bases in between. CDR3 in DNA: TGTGCCTGGAGTGCCGGCCGTGGTCTTCTAACACGCTACTCCTACAATGAGCAGTTCTTC. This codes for CAWSAGRGLLTRYSYNEQFF.

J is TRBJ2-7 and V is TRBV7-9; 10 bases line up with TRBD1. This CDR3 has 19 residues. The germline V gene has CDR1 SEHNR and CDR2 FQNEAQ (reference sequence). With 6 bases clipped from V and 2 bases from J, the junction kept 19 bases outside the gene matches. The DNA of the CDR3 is TGTGCCAGCAGAAACGCCCTGGTAGCAGACGGACAGGGGGCCTACGAGCAGTACTTC. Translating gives CASRNALVADGQGAYEQYF.

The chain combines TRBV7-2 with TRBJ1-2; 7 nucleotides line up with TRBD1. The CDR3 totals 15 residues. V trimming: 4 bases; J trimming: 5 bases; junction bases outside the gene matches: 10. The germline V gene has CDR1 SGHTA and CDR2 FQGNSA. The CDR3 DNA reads TGTGCCAGCAGCTGGACAATGGGACAGTTATATGGCTACACCTTC. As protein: CASSWTMGQLYGYTF.

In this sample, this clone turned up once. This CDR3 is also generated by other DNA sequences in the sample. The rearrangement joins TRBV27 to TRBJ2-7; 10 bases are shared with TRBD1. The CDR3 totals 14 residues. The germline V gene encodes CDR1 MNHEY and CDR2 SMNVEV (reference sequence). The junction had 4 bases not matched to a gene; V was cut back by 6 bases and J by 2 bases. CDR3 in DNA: TGTGCCAGCAGCCGGGACAGGGGACCCTACGAGCAGTACTTC. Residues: CASSRDRGPYEQYF.

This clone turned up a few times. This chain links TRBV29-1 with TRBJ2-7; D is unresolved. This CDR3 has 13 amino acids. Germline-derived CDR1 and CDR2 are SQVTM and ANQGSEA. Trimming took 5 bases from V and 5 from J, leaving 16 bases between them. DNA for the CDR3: TGCAGCGTTAGTGGCTTACCCGGGCACGAGCAGTACTTC. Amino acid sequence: CSVSGLPGHEQYF.

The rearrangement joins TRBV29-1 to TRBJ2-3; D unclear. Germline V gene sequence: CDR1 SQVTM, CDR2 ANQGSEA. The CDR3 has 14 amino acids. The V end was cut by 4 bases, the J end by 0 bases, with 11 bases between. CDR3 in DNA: TGCAGCGTTGGTCTACGACTTAGCACAGATACGCAGTATTTT. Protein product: CSVGLRLSTDTQYF.

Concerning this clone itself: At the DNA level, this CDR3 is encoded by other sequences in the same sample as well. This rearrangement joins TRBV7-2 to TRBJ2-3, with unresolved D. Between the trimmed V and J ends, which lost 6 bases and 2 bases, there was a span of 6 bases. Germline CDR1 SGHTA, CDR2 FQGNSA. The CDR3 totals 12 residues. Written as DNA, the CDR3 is TGTGCCAGCAGGTCCTACACAGATACGCAGTATTTT. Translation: CASRSYTDTQYF.

The CDR3 region is CASSLGTGTDTQYF. The CDR3 DNA sequence: TGTGCCAGCAGTTTGGGCACCGGCACAGATACGCAGTATTTT. This chain connects TRBV28 to TRBJ2-3; no firm D call. The germline V gene encodes CDR1 MDHEN and CDR2 SYDVKM. The germline V and J ends were trimmed by 3 bases and 1 base, with 8 bases remaining between them. The CDR3 covers 14 residues.

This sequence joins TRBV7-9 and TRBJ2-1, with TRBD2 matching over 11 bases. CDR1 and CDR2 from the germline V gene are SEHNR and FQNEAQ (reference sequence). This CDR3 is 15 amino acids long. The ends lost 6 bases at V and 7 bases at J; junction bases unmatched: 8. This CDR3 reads CASRDTSGSKNEQFF. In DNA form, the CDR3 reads TGTGCCAGCAGGGATACTAGCGGGAGTAAGAATGAGCAGTTCTTC.

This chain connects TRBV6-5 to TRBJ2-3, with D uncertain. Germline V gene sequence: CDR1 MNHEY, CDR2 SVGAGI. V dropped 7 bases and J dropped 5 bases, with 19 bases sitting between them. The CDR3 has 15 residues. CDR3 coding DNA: TGTGCCAGCAAGGATCCAGGCGGCCCGGTAGATACGCAGTATTTT. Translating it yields CASKDPGGPVDTQYF.

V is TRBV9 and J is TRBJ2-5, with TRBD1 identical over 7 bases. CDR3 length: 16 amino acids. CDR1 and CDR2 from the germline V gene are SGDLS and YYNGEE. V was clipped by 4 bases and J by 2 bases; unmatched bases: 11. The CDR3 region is CASSPDPGTVQETQYF. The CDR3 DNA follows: TGTGCCAGCAGCCCAGATCCCGGGACAGTTCAAGAGACCCAGTACTTC.

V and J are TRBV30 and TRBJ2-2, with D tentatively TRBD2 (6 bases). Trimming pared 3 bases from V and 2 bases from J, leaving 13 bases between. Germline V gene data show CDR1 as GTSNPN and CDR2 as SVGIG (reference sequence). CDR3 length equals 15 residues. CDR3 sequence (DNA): TGTGCCTGGAGGCGCCTAGCGTTAAACACCGGGGAGCTGTTTTTT. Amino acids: CAWRRLALNTGELFF.

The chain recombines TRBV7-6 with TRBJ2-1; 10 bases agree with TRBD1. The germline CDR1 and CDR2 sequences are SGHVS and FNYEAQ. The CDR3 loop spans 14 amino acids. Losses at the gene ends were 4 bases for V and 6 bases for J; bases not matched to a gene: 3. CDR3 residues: CASSSGQGTNEQFF. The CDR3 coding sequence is TGTGCCAGCAGCTCGGGACAGGGGACCAATGAGCAGTTCTTC. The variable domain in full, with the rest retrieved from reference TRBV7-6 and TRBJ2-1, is GAGVSQSPRYKVTKRGQDVALRCDPISGHVSLYWYRQALGQGPEFLTYFNYEAQQDKSGLPNDRFSAERPEGSISTLTIQRTEQRDSAMYRCASSSGQGTNEQFFGPGTRLTVL.

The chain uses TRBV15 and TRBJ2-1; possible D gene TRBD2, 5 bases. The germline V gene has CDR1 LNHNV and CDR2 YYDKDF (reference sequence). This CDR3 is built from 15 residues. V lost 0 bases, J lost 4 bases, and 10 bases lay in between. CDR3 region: CATSRELVGYNEQFF. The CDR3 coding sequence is TGTGCCACCAGCAGAGAACTAGTGGGTTACAATGAGCAGTTCTTC. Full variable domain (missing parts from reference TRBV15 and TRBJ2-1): DAMVIQNPRYQVTQFGKPVTLSCSQTLNHNVMYWYQQKSSQAPKLLFHYYDKDFNNEADTPDNFQSRRPNTSFCFLDIRSPGLGDTAMYLCATSRELVGYNEQFFGPGTRLTVL.

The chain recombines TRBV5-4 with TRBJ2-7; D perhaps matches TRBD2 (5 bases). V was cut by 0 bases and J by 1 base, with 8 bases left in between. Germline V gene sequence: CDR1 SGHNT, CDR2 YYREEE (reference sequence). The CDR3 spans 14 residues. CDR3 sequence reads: CASSLAPGSYEQYF. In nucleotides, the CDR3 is TGTGCCAGCAGCTTGGCGCCGGGATCCTACGAGCAGTACTTC.

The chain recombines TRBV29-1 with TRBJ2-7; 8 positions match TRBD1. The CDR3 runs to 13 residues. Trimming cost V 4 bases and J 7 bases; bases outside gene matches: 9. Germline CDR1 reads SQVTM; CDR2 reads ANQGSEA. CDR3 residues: CSVALRDRREQYF. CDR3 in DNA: TGCAGCGTTGCGCTCCGGGACAGGAGGGAGCAGTACTTC.